These 25 T cell receptor beta chains originate from one sample sequenced in a study of blood T cell repertoires in COVID-19. Sequencing used immunoSEQ multiplex PCR; TCRdb keeps in-frame clones, though not all of them. Among about 140,000 clones listed, 90% were seen once. Sequenced material: peripheral blood. These receptors were obtained from a woman of 80 years or more with acute or convalescent COVID-19.

The chain is built from TRBV3-1 (or the pseudogene TRBV3-2) and TRBJ2-1, with D possibly matching TRBD1 (5 bases). V was shortened by 2 bases and J by 0 bases, with 8 bases between the two germline ends. Germline V gene lookup returns CDR1 LGHDT and CDR2 YNNKEL (reference sequence). The CDR3 is 15 residues long. The CDR3 sequence is CASSQNRGSYNEQFF. CDR3 DNA: TGTGCCAGCAGCCAAAATAGGGGCTCCTACAATGAGCAGTTCTTC.

The chain employs TRBV7-2 and TRBJ1-3, with D hard to call. This CDR3 contains 15 residues. V was cut by 2 bases and J by 0 bases, with 8 bases left in between. Germline values: CDR1 SGHTA, CDR2 FQGNSA. The CDR3 DNA reads TGTGCCAGCAGCTTATTGGTGAGCTCTGGAAACACCATATATTTT. It translates to CASSLLVSSGNTIYF.

The rearrangement links TRBV7-9 to TRBJ2-2, with D hard to call. The germline V and J ends were trimmed by 3 bases and 2 bases, with 7 bases remaining between them. Per germline, CDR1 SEHNR and CDR2 FQNEAQ (reference sequence). The CDR3 loop spans 14 amino acids. The CDR3 sequence is CASSFKANTGELFF. For the CDR3, the DNA is TGTGCCAGCAGCTTCAAAGCCAACACCGGGGAGCTGTTTTTT.

V and J are TRBV5-1 and TRBJ1-5; D gene uncertain. V was pared by 0 bases and J by 6 bases, with 13 bases between. The CDR3 runs 15 residues. Germline CDR1 and CDR2: SGHRS and YFSETQ. The CDR3 DNA is TGCGCCAGCAGCTTGGAGGCAGGTCCAGCTCAGCCCCAGCATTTT. The encoded protein is CASSLEAGPAQPQHF.

The rearrangement joins TRBV23-1 to TRBJ1-6, with 9 bases matching TRBD1. TRBV23-1 is labeled an ORF, and its function is uncertain. This CDR3 has 17 amino acids. With 2 bases clipped from V and 6 bases from J, the junction kept 8 bases outside the gene matches. Here the CDR3 reads CASSQAVGGQGNSPLHF. The CDR3, as DNA: TGCGCCAGCAGTCAAGCTGTTGGGGGACAGGGTAATTCACCCCTCCACTTT.

CDR3: CSASTRSGPQHF. As DNA, the CDR3 is TGCAGTGCTAGTACTCGGTCAGGGCCCCAGCATTTT. The V call is TRBV20-1, the J call TRBJ1-5; no clear D gene. The CDR3 contains 12 residues. Looked up from germline, CDR1 is DFQATT and CDR2 is SNEGSKA (reference sequence). The V end was cut by 3 bases, the J end by 9 bases, with 12 bases between.

V and J are TRBV18 and TRBJ1-1; a possible D gene is TRBD1 (5 bases). The CDR3 length is 13 residues. Germline-derived CDR1 and CDR2 are KGHSH and LQKENI. Trimming stripped 3 bases from V and 3 bases from J, with 8 bases between. The CDR3 sequence is CASSPKGDTEAFF. CDR3 nucleotides: TGTGCCAGCTCACCTAAAGGGGACACTGAAGCTTTCTTT.

This chain connects TRBV18 to TRBJ2-1, with unresolved D. Germline CDR1 KGHSH, CDR2 LQKENI. V was shortened by 0 bases and J by 8 bases, with 11 bases between the two germline ends. This CDR3 is built from 14 residues. The CDR3 bases are TGTGCCAGCTCACCACCTTTCCCTCCCCATGAGCAGTTCTTC. Translating gives CASSPPFPPHEQFF.

For the CDR3, the DNA is TGTGCCAGCAGCGAAACAGGGGGCCGGGGTCGAGCTTTCTTT. The encoded protein is CASSETGGRGRAFF. The chain couples TRBV2 to TRBJ1-1; 9 bases align to TRBD1. CDR1 is SNHLY, CDR2 FYNNEI, per germline. Trimming at V came to 6 bases and at J to 10 bases, leaving 12 bases not matched to a gene. CDR3 length: 14 residues. The variable domain in full, with the rest retrieved from reference TRBV2 and TRBJ1-1, is EPEVTQTPSHQVTQMGQEVILRCVPISNHLYFYWYRQILGQKVEFLVSFYNNEISEKSEIFDDQFSVERPDGSNFTLKIRSTKLEDSAMYFCASSETGGRGRAFFGQGTRLTVV.

The chain carries TRBV20-1 and TRBJ1-6; possibly TRBD1 for D (5 bases). The V end was cut by 3 bases, the J end by 10 bases, with 16 bases between. Germline loops: CDR1 DFQATT, CDR2 SNEGSKA (reference sequence). This CDR3 is 14 amino acids long. The CDR3 nucleotides read TGCAGTGCTAGTGATGGCAGGCGGGGGTCACCCCTCCACTTT. Its protein is CSASDGRRGSPLHF.

Only a few counts were recorded for this clone. V usage is TRBV11-2 and J usage is TRBJ1-2, with D possibly being TRBD1 (5 bases). Germline CDR1 and CDR2: SGHAT and FQNNGV. V dropped 5 bases and J dropped 2 bases, with 21 bases sitting between them. The CDR3 length is 17 residues. CDR3 sequence: CASSASGQRGVNYGYTF. In DNA form, the CDR3 reads TGTGCCAGCAGCGCTAGTGGACAAAGAGGCGTAAACTATGGCTACACCTTC.

V is TRBV5-4 and J is TRBJ2-1, with 8 bases identical to TRBD2. V lost 3 bases, J lost 0 bases, and 5 bases stayed unmatched. This CDR3 contains 16 residues. From germline, CDR1 is SGHNT and CDR2 YYREEE (reference sequence). The CDR3 sequence is CASSSGGASSYNEQFF. The CDR3 DNA reads as TGTGCCAGCAGCTCGGGGGGGGCGAGCTCCTACAATGAGCAGTTCTTC.

CDR3 nucleotide sequence: TGTGCCAGCAGTGAACGGAGGGGGCGAACCATCACCGGGGAGCTGTTTTTT. It codes for CASSERRGRTITGELFF. V usage is TRBV6-1 and J usage is TRBJ2-2, with D perhaps matching TRBD1 (7 bases). The CDR3 consists of 17 residues. V was clipped by 2 bases and J by 4 bases, with 17 bases between them. CDR1 is MNHNS and CDR2 is SASEGT in the germline V gene.

This clone was counted between two and nine times. The rearrangement uses TRBV6-1 and TRBJ1-2; D is unresolved. The germline V gene has CDR1 MNHNS and CDR2 SASEGT. This CDR3 comprises 14 residues. V lost 3 bases, J lost 6 bases, and 14 bases lay in between. The chain's CDR3 is CASSDPRPLDGYTF. In nucleotides, the CDR3 is TGTGCCAGCAGTGACCCCAGGCCGTTGGATGGCTACACCTTC.

This chain links TRBV28 with TRBJ1-2; D is possibly TRBD1 (5 bases). V was pared by 8 bases and J by 8 bases, with 24 bases between. The germline CDR1 and CDR2 sequences are MDHEN and SYDVKM. The CDR3 extends over 15 amino acids. CDR3 sequence reads: CASHGGGMEWRGYTF. CDR3 sequence (DNA): TGTGCCAGCCATGGCGGGGGAATGGAATGGCGGGGCTACACCTTC.

The chain has TRBV7-3 and TRBJ2-3; 10 bases match TRBD1. There are 20 residues in the CDR3. The J segment lost 2 bases and the V segment lost 2 bases, leaving 16 bases of the junction unmatched. In germline, CDR1 is SGHTA, CDR2 FQGTGA. As DNA, the CDR3 is TGTGCCAGCAGCTTACCCGGACAGGGGGAGGAATATCGTCCCACAGATACGCAGTATTTT. It translates to CASSLPGQGEEYRPTDTQYF.

This clone appeared once. The chain combines TRBV2 with TRBJ2-7; 9 nucleotides line up with TRBD1. The V segment lost 5 bases and the J segment 0 bases; nucleotides outside the gene matches: 5. Per germline, CDR1 SNHLY and CDR2 FYNNEI. The CDR3 totals 15 residues. CDR3 residues: CASSPTGGASYEQYF. The DNA for the CDR3 is TGTGCCAGCAGTCCTACAGGGGGCGCCTCCTACGAGCAGTACTTC. The full variable domain, completed using reference TRBV2 and TRBJ2-7, is EPEVTQTPSHQVTQMGQEVILRCVPISNHLYFYWYRQILGQKVEFLVSFYNNEISEKSEIFDDQFSVERPDGSNFTLKIRSTKLEDSAMYFCASSPTGGASYEQYFGPGTRLTVT.

J is TRBJ1-3 and V is TRBV10-3; 11 bases fit TRBD1. Germline V CDR1 and CDR2: ENHRY, SYGVKD. This CDR3 is 14 amino acids long. V was clipped by 10 bases and J by 4 bases; unmatched bases: 6. The CDR3, as DNA: TGTGCCAGTCTAGGACAGGGGGCCGGAAACACCATATATTTT. Translated, it gives CASLGQGAGNTIYF.

The V and J genes are TRBV3-1 (or the pseudogene TRBV3-2) and TRBJ2-7; tentatively, D is TRBD1 (6 bases). V lost 1 base to trimming and J lost 0 bases, with 7 bases between them. This CDR3 contains 14 residues. The germline V gene has CDR1 LGHDT and CDR2 YNNKEL (reference sequence). The CDR3 spells CASSQARGSYEQYF. For the CDR3, the DNA is TGTGCCAGCAGCCAAGCCAGGGGCTCCTACGAGCAGTACTTC.

CDR3 in DNA: TGTGCCAGCAGATTAGGACAGGTGGGGACTGAAGCTTTCTTT. It translates to CASRLGQVGTEAFF. The V and J genes are TRBV28 and TRBJ1-1; TRBD1 matches 7 bases. This CDR3 has 14 amino acids. Germline loops: CDR1 MDHEN, CDR2 SYDVKM. J was trimmed by 5 bases and V by 6 bases; bases with no gene match: 9.

This sequence joins TRBV9 and TRBJ2-7; 7 bases are shared with TRBD2. The CDR3 contains 16 residues. V shed 4 bases, J shed 6 bases, and the junction held 16 bases outside the gene matches. Germline V gene lookup returns CDR1 SGDLS and CDR2 YYNGEE. The CDR3 spells CASSPSGGEGRIEQYF. The CDR3 DNA follows: TGTGCCAGCAGCCCCTCCGGCGGGGAGGGCCGAATCGAGCAGTACTTC.

The V gene is TRBV9, the J gene TRBJ2-2, with D perhaps matching TRBD1 (6 bases). Germline V gene lookup returns CDR1 SGDLS and CDR2 YYNGEE. Trimming removed 0 bases from V and 6 bases from J, with 9 bases in between. The CDR3 spans 14 residues. The CDR3 DNA sequence: TGTGCCAGCAGCGTAGGGACAGCCCCCGGGGAGCTGTTTTTT. This encodes CASSVGTAPGELFF.

The chain has TRBV6-6 and TRBJ1-1, with TRBD1 matching over 9 bases. The CDR3 runs 14 residues. Germline trimming cut 6 bases from V and 0 bases from J; bases unmatched to any gene: 2. Germline V gives CDR1 MNHNY, CDR2 SVGAGI (reference sequence). This CDR3 is CASRDRGVNTEAFF. CDR3 in DNA: TGTGCCAGCAGAGACAGGGGGGTGAACACTGAAGCTTTCTTT.

The chain combines TRBV19 with TRBJ2-5; 9 bases are a match to TRBD1. The germline CDR1 and CDR2 sequences are LNHDA and SQIVND (reference sequence). The trim removed 5 bases at V and 3 bases at J, leaving 4 bases unmatched. This CDR3 spans 14 amino acids. CDR3 sequence (DNA): TGTGCCAGTAGTCCCGGGGACAGGGAAGAGACCCAGTACTTC. Encoded protein: CASSPGDREETQYF.

DNA for the CDR3: TGTGCCAGCAGCAAAGTCCGGCAGGGCGAGGTGAAGAATGAGCAGTTCTTC. Residues: CASSKVRQGEVKNEQFF. The chain uses TRBV21-1 and TRBJ2-1; the table gives TRBD1 as D, unverified against the DNA. TRBV21-1 is a documented pseudogene. The CDR3 consists of 17 residues.